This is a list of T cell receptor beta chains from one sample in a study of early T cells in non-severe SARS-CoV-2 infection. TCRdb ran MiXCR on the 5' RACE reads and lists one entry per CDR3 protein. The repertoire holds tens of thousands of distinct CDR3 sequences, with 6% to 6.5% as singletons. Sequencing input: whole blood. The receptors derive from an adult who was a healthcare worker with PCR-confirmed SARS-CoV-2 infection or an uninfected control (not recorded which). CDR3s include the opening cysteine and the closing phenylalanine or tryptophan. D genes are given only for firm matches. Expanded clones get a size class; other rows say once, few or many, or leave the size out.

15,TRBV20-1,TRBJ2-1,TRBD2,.,TGCAGTGCTAGGCAACGGGGGGGCTTTTACAATGAGCAGTTCTTC,CSARQRGGFYNEQFF
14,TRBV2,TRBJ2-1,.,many,TGTGCCAGCAGTGAGGCAGGGCGTCTTAATGAGCAGTTCTTC,CASSEAGRLNEQFF
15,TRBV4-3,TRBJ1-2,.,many,TGCGCCAGCAGCCCAGACGGAGCGCGTAACTATGGCTACACCTTC,CASSPDGARNYGYTF
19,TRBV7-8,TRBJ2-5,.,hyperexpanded,TGTGCCAGCAGCTTAGCGCCCTGGGGTTCGGGGGGCCACCAAGAGACCCAGTACTTC,CASSLAPWGSGGHQETQYF
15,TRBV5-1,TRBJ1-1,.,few,TGCGCCAGCACCTCGCGGCCAGGGAGAGACACTGAAGCTTTCTTT,CASTSRPGRDTEAFF
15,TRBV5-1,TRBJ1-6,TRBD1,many,TGCGCCAGCAGCCCGGGACAGATATCACCTTCACCCCTCCACTTT,CASSPGQISPSPLHF
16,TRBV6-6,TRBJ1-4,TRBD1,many,TGTGCCAGCACCCCCAGGGGGGAGGCTACTAATGAAAAACTGTTTTTT,CASTPRGEATNEKLFF
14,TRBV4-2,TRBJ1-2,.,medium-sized,TGTGCCAGCAGCTACGGGACCAATACGTATGGCTACACCTTC,CASSYGTNTYGYTF
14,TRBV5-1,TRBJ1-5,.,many,TGCGCCAGCAGCTTGAGCTTAGGGGATCAGCCCCAGCATTTT,CASSLSLGDQPQHF
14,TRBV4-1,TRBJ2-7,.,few,TGCGCCAGCAGCTCCATGACAGGTACCTACGAGCAGTACTTC,CASSSMTGTYEQYF
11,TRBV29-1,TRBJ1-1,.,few,TGCAGCGTCGGGACGGATGCTGAAGCTTTCTTT,CSVGTDAEAFF
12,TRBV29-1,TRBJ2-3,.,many,TGCAGCGTTGCGGCAGCGACAGATACGCAGTATTTT,CSVAAATDTQYF
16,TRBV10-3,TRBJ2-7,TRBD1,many,TGTGCCATCAGTGAGCGCACCGGGACAGGGCCCTACGAGCAGTACTTC,CAISERTGTGPYEQYF
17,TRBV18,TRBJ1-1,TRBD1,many,TGTGCCAGCTCACCCGGGACAGGGAGGATGGGGTTCACTGAAGCTTTCTTT,CASSPGTGRMGFTEAFF
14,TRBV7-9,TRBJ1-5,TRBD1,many,TGTGCCAGCAGCGAGGGGACAGTTAATCAGCCCCAGCATTTT,CASSEGTVNQPQHF
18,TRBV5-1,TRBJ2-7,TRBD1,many,TGCGCCAGCAGCTTGGTCCTTGGTCTGGGACAGGGGACTTACGAGCAGTACTTC,CASSLVLGLGQGTYEQYF
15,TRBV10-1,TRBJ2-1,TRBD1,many,TGCGCCAGAATCGCCCCCGGGACAGCAAAGAATGAGCAGTTCTTC,CARIAPGTAKNEQFF
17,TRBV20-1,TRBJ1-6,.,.,TGCAGTGCCCTCCACCCTGGGGGTAAAGGACCAAATTCACCCCTCCACTTT,CSALHPGGKGPNSPLHF
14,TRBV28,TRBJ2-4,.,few,TGTGCCAGCAGTATTCAGGGGCCCAGAAACATTCAGTACTTC,CASSIQGPRNIQYF
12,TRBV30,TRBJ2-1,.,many,TGTGCCTGGAAACCAAAGGGGGGACCGCAGTTCTTC,CAWKPKGGPQFF
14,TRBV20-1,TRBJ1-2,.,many,TGCAGTGCCCTCTCAACCTTGAGGGACTCTTTCTACACCTTC,CSALSTLRDSFYTF
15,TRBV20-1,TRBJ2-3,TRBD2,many,TGCAGTGCTTCAAGCAGGACTAGCGGGGGAGATACGCAGTATTTT,CSASSRTSGGDTQYF
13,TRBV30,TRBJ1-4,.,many,TGTGCCTGGAGTGTACCGGGTGTTGAAAAACTGTTTTTT,CAWSVPGVEKLFF
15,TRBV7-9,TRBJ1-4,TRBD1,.,TGTGCCAGCAGCAAATGGACAGGGGATATTGAAAAACTGTTTTTT,CASSKWTGDIEKLFF
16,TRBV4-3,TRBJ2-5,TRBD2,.,TGCGCCAGCAGCCAAGATCCCGGGGGGTACCAAGAGACCCAGTACTTC,CASSQDPGGYQETQYF
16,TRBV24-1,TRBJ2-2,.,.,TGTGCCACCAGTGATCGGGTCAGGGGACGCACCGGGGAGCTGTTTTTT,CATSDRVRGRTGELFF
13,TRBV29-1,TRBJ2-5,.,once,TGCAGCGCCGGACGACAGTTCCAAGAGACCCAGTACTTC,CSAGRQFQETQYF
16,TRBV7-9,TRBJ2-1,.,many,TGTGCCAGCAACCGGCTGGGGTCGATCTCCTACAATGAGCAGTTCTTC,CASNRLGSISYNEQFF
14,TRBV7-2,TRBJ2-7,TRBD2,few,TGTGCCAGCAGCTTAGGACTAGCGGTTACCGAGCAGTACTTC,CASSLGLAVTEQYF